This T cell receptor beta chain is drawn from a study of shared clonotypes between healthy human individuals. Some clones are missing from TCRdb's copy, which holds only in-frame ones; the method was immunoSEQ multiplex PCR. In the table there are hundreds of thousands of clones, around 87% of which are singletons. Sequences were obtained from memory CD8+ T cells sorted from blood. Subset described: CD45RO+ cells pooled with CCR7-negative TemRA cells. This sequence originates from a man between 18 and 29 years old in good health.

The CDR3 bases are TGTGCCTGGGCATATTTGGGCCCCCCGGCAGGCGAGCAGTACTTC. It specifies CAWAYLGPPAGEQYF. The chain has TRBV30 and TRBJ2-7, with D hard to call. CDR3 length: 15 residues. V was clipped by 5 bases and J by 6 bases, with 23 bases between them. Germline CDR1 is GTSNPN and CDR2 is SVGIG (reference sequence). The whole variable domain, remainder taken from reference TRBV30 and TRBJ2-7, is SQTIHQWPATLVQPVGSPLSLECTVEGTSNPNLYWYRQAAGRGLQLLFYSVGIGQISSEVPQNLSASRPQDRQFILSSKKLLLSDSGFYLCAWAYLGPPAGEQYFGPGTRLTVT.